This TCR beta chain comes out of a study of T-cell memory formation after mild COVID-19. Overall study context: Among the donors, TCR clusters were largely specific to each donor. Findings and caveats of the study: What remained unconfirmed was the SARS-CoV-2 specificity of second-wave clones peaking on day 37.

Using its own MiXCR run on the 5' RACE reads, TCRdb lists one record per CDR3 protein. The sample records some 300,000 distinct CDR3 sequences, 20% to 25% being singletons. This clonotype showed up many times. What it recognizes is unknown. The CDR3 runs to 15 residues. Trimming removed 3 bases from V and 2 bases from J, with 13 bases in between. The germline gives CDR1 LGHDT, CDR2 YNNKEL (reference sequence). The V gene is TRBV3-1, the J gene TRBJ1-2; D remains ambiguous. The sequence came from a man between 18 and 29 years old who had mild COVID-19 (a few samples of this study predate the infection). Cell type and time point are not known. Sequencing was performed on PBMCs or a T cell subset sorted from them (not recorded which). In DNA, the CDR3 is TGTGCCAGCAGCCATCACGGGTTGGCAAACTATGGCTACACCTTC. Its translation: CASSHHGLANYGYTF.